This T cell receptor beta chain was captured in a study of cytomegalovirus exposure and HLA in healthy donors. CDR1 SGHVS and CDR2 FQNEAQ come from the germline V gene. The CDR3 consists of 16 residues. J lost 2 bases, V lost 1 base, and 8 bases had no gene match. PCR primers comprised 60 Vbeta and 13 Jbeta primers. Using immunoSEQ multiplex PCR, the repertoire was profiled, and TCRdb retains in-frame clones only, with some absent. The sample records nearly 95,000 clones, approximately 7.6% being singletons. This sequence joins TRBV7-8 and TRBJ2-7; 7 nucleotides match TRBD2. The TCR originated in a man between 50 and 59 years old in good health and CMV-seronegative. Sequenced sample: PBMCs. This chain's CDR3 is CASSLDWGGRPYEQYF. CDR3 DNA: TGTGCCAGCAGCTTAGATTGGGGGGGTAGACCCTACGAGCAGTACTTC.